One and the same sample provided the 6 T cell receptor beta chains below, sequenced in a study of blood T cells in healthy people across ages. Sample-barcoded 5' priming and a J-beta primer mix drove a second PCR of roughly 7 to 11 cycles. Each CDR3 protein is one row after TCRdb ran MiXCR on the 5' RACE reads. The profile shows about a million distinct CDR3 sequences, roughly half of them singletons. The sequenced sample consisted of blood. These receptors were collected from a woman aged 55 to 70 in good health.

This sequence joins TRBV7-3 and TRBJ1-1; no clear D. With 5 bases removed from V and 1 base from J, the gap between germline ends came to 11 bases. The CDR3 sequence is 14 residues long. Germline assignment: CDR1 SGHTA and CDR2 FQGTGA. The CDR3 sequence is CASSRYPSNTEAFF. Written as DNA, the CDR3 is TGTGCCAGCAGCCGTTACCCCTCGAACACTGAAGCTTTCTTT.

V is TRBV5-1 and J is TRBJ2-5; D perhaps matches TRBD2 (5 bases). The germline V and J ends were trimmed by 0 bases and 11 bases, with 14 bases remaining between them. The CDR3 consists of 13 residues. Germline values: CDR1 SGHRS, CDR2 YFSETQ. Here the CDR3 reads CASSLAGYNEQYF. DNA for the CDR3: TGCGCCAGCAGCTTGGCGGGGTACAATGAGCAGTACTTC. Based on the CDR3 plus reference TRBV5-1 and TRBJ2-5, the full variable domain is KAGVTQTPRYLIKTRGQQVTLSCSPISGHRSVSWYQQTPGQGLQFLFEYFSETQRNKGNFPGRFSGRQFSNSRSEMNVSTLELGDSALYLCASSLAGYNEQYFGPGTRLLVL.

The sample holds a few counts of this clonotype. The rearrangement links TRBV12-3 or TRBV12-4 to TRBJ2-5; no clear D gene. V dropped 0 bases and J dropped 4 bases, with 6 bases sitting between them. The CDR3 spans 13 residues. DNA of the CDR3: TGTGCCAGCAGTTTAGCTACGATAGAGACCCAGTACTTC. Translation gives CASSLATIETQYF.

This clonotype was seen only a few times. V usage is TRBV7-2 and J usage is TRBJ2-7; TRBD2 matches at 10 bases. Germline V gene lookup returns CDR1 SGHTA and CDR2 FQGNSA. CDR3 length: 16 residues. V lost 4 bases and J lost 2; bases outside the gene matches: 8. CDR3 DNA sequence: TGTGCCAGCAGCTCGATGACTAGCGGGCCCCCCTACGAGCAGTACTTC. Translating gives CASSSMTSGPPYEQYF.

As DNA, the CDR3 is TGTGCCAGCAGCGTAGGCGGGACAGATGACAATGAGCAGTTCTTC. Its translation is CASSVGGTDDNEQFF. This chain connects TRBV9 to TRBJ2-1; weak D call: TRBD1 (7 bases). CDR1 is SGDLS, CDR2 YYNGEE, per germline. This CDR3 has 15 residues. Trimming took off 0 bases at V and 5 bases at J, with 12 bases between the two ends.

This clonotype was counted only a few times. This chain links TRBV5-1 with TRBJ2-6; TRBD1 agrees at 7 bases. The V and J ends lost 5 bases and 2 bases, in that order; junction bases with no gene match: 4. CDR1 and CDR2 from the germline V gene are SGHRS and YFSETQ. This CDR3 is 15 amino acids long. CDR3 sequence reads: CASSWGTAGANVLTF. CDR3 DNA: TGCGCCAGCAGTTGGGGGACAGCTGGGGCCAACGTCCTGACTTTC.